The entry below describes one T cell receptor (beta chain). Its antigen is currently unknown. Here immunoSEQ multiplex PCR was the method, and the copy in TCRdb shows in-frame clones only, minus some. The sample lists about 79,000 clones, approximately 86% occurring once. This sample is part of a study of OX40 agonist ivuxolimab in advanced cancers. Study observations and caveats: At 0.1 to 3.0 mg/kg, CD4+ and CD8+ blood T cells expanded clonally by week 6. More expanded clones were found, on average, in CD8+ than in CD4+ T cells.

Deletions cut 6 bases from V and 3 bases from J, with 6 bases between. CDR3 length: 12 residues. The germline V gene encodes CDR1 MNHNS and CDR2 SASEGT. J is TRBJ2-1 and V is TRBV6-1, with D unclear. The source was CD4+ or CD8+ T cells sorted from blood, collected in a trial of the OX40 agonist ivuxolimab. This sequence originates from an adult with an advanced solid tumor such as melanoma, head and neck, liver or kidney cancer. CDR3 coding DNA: TGTGCCAGCAGGGCGGTCTACAATGAGCAGTTCTTC. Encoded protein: CASRAVYNEQFF.